Listed below are T cell receptor beta chains from one sample, sequenced in a study of blood T cell repertoires in COVID-19. Libraries were prepared by immunoSEQ multiplex PCR; TCRdb keeps only in-frame clonotypes and omits some of them. In the table there are about 300,000 clones, 70% to 90% of which are singletons. The sequencing input was PBMCs or T cells enriched from blood (not recorded which). The receptors stem from a woman aged 30 to 39 who had recovered from COVID-19. Both conserved end residues are part of each CDR3.

j_gene,v_gene,CDR3aa
TRBJ1-6,TRBV25-1,CASSESGGASYNSPLHF
TRBJ1-6,TRBV10-2,CASSETTGVGSPLHF
TRBJ2-7,TRBV5-1,CASSSPGQGASHEQYF
TRBJ2-5,TRBV30,CAWSVTSIPETQYF
TRBJ1-5,TRBV2,CASSISGGFQPQHF
TRBJ1-5,TRBV2,CASSWTASNQPQHF
TRBJ2-7,TRBV7-9,CASSLGAGDIYEQYF
TRBJ2-1,TRBV5-1,CASSLVGQGYRDEQFF
TRBJ1-1,TRBV19,CASSIGGQGWTEAFF
TRBJ1-3,TRBV5-1,CASSLSRTGNTIYF
TRBJ1-2,TRBV5-1,CASSSQGQGVGYTF
TRBJ2-7,TRBV6-6,CASTLTETGEVYEQYF
TRBJ1-5,TRBV2,CASNPGSNQPQHF
TRBJ1-2,TRBV5-8,CASSFRRTGPSPGGYTF
TRBJ2-7,TRBV27,CASSLTIDSSYEQYF
TRBJ2-1,TRBV15,CATSGGNLDEQFF
TRBJ2-1,TRBV9,CASSGRGTAGIEQFF
TRBJ2-5,TRBV12-3/TRBV12-4,CASSPGGAETQYF
TRBJ2-5,TRBV3-1/TRBV3-2,CASSQGGGGAETQYF
TRBJ2-5,TRBV6-1,CASSDWMSRGPPQETQYF
TRBJ1-6,TRBV18,CASSPPWRSPLHF
TRBJ2-3,TRBV6-5,CASTPGQGRQDTQYF
TRBJ2-4,TRBV7-9,CATGAGQYF
TRBJ1-2,TRBV11-2,CASSSSGGQGYTF
TRBJ2-3,TRBV10-3,CAISPGGSSTDTQYF
TRBJ2-7,TRBV27,CASRPGLAATYEQYF
TRBJ1-1,TRBV2,CASSEVWGRFTEAFF
TRBJ2-7,TRBV2,CASSISSYEQYF
TRBJ1-4,TRBV5-6,CASSLDSGVEKLFF
TRBJ1-2,TRBV7-8,CASSPTRGTNYGYTF
TRBJ1-1,TRBV5-1,CASSQRDSGTEAFF